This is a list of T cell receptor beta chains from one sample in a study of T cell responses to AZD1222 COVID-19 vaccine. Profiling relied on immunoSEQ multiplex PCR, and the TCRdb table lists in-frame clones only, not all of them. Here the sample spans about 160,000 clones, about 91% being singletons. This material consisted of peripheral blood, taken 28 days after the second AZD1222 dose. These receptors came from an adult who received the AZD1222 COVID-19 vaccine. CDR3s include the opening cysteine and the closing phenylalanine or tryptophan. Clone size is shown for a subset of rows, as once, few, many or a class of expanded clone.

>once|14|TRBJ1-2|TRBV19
CASSIGAGDYGYTF
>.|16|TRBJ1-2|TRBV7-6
CASSPPAGSPDYGYTF
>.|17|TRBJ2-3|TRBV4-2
CASSQEGTGGRTNTQYF
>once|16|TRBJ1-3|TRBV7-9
CASSFLQGFSGNTIYF
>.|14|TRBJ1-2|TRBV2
CASSEALRRVGYTF
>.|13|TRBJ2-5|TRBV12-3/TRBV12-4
CASRVGGGETQYF
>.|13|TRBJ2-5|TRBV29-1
CSVPWTSMETQYF
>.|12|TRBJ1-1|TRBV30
CACMKGDTEAFF
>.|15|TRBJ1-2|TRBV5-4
CASRGGGSPNYGYTF
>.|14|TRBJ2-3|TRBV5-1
CASSRGTATDTQYF
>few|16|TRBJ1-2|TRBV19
CASSTRGQGAYYGYTF
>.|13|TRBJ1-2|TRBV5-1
CASSLQGSYGYTF
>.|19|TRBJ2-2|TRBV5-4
CASSPSALTLAFGTGELFF
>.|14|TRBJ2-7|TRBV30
CAWTEAGVSYEQYF
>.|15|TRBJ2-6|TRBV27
CASRLRFSGANVLTF
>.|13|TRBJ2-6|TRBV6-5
CASSDSGANVLTF
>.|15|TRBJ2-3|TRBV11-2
CASSPSHLTRDTQYF
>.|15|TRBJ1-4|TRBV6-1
CASSDGGNANEKLFF
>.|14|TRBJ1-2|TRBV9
CASSPRAFNYGYTF
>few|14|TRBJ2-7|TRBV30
CASRRQGQSYEQYF
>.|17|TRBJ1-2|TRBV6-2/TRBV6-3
CASSYRSLGRTPYGYTF
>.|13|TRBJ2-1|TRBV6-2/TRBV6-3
CASSATSNNEQFF
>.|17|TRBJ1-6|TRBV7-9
CASSLLRTGLMGSPLHF
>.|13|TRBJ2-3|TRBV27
CASSSSWPDTQYF
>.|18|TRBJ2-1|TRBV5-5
CASSYRTSGGLNYNEQFF
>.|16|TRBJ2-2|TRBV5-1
CASSLAPDKNTGELFF
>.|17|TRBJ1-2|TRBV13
CASSFYRGGVENYGYTF
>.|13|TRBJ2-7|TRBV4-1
CASGLAGGGEQYF
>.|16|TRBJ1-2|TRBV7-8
CASSPRDRGVTYGYTF
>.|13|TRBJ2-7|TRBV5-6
CASGGAVAYEQYF
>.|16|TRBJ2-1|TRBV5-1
CASSLGLARSYNEQFF
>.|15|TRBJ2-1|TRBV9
CASSVGGQGKREEFF
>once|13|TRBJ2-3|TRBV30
CAWRPPVTDTQYF
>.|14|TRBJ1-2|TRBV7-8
CASSLEGRVEGYTF
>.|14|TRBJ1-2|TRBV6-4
CASSDSPSLYGYTF
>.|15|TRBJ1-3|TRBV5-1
CASSSDSSSGNTIYF
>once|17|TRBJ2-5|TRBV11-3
CASSLGAGGPEQETQYF
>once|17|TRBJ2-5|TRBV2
CASSEGMMGVYWETQYF
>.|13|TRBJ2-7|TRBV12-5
CASGVGQGYEQYF
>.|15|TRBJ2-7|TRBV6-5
CATKGSGVSSYEQYF
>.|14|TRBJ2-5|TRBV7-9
CASSLNGGFETQYF
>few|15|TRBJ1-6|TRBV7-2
CASSLGTGNNSPLHF
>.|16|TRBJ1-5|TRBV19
CASSNVRGLGNQPQHF
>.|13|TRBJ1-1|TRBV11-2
CASSLRGGAEAFF
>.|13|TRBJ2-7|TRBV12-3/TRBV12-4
CASSWGHSYEQYF
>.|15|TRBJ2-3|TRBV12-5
CASGLGILSTDTQYF
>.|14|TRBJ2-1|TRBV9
CASSVAGQLNEQFF
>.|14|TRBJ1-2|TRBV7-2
CASSLVGEYYGYTF
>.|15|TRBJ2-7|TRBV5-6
CASSLGLAGGFEQYF
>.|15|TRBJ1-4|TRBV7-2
CASSLVSIVDEKLFF
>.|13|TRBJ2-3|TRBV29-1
CSVLTSGSDTQYF
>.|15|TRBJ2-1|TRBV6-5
CASRITGTTYNEQFF
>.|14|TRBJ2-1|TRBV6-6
CASTDRSSYNEQFF
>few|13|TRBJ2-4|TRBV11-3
CASSFRTGNIQYF
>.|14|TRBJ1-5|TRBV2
CASSGTGGGQPQHF
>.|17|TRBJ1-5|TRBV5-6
CASSPSRSRLLNQPQHF
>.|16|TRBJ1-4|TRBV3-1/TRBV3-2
CASSQGGTTTNEKLFF
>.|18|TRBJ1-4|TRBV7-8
CASSLANPRRATNEKLFF
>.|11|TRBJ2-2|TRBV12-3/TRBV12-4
CASSLSGELFF